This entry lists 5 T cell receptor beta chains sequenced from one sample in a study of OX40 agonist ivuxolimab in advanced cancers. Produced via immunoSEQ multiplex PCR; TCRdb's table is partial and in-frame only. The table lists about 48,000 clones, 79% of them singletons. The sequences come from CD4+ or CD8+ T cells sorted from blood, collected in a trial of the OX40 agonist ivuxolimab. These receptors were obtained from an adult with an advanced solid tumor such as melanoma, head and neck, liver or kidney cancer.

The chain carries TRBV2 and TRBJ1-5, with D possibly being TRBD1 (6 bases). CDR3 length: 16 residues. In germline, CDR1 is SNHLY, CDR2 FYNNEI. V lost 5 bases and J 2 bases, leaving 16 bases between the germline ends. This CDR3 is CASSINGDNGNQPQHF. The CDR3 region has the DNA TGTGCCAGCAGTATAAACGGGGACAACGGCAATCAGCCCCAGCATTTT. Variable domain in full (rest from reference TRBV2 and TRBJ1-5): EPEVTQTPSHQVTQMGQEVILRCVPISNHLYFYWYRQILGQKVEFLVSFYNNEISEKSEIFDDQFSVERPDGSNFTLKIRSTKLEDSAMYFCASSINGDNGNQPQHFGDGTRLSIL.

The CDR3 reads CASSTGTTLGDTQYF. The DNA of the CDR3 is TGTGCCAGTAGTACCGGGACTACCCTAGGGGATACGCAGTATTTT. The genes are TRBV19 and TRBJ2-3; 7 positions agree with TRBD2. After removal of 4 bases from V and 6 bases from J, the junction contained 10 bases not matched to a gene. The CDR3 extends over 15 amino acids. Germline CDR1 is LNHDA and CDR2 is SQIVND (reference sequence).

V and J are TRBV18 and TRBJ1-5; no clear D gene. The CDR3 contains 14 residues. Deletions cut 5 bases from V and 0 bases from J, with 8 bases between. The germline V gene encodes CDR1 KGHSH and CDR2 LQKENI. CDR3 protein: CASSFGDSNQPQHF. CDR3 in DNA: TGTGCCAGCTCATTCGGGGATAGCAATCAGCCCCAGCATTTT.

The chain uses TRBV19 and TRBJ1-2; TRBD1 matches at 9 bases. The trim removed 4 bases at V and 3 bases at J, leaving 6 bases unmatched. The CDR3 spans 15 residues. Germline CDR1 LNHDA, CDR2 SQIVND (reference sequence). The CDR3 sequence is CASSSTGGYHYGYTF. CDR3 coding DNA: TGTGCCAGTAGTAGCACAGGGGGCTATCACTATGGCTACACCTTC.

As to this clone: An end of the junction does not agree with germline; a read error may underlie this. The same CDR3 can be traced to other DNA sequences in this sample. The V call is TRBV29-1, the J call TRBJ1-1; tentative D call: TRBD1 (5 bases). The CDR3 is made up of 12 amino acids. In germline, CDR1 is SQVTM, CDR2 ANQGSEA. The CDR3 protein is CSVDRQHTEAFF. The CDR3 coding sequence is TGCAGCGTTGATCGACAGCACACTGAGGCTTTCTTT.